The text below deals with one T cell receptor beta chain. The TCR beta library used iRepertoire HTBI primers with Arm-PCR amplification of CDR3. One entry per CDR3 protein, called by TCRdb with MiXCR from the multiplex PCR reads. The data hold a few hundred thousand distinct CDR3 sequences, with less than 15% observed a single time. Looked up from germline, CDR1 is GTSNPN and CDR2 is SVGIG (reference sequence). V lost 2 bases to trimming and J lost 3 bases, with 11 bases between them. The CDR3 sequence is 13 residues long. Described time point: newly diagnosed GD, antithyroid drugs for less than 3 months. With RNA extracted from PBMCs as input, the TCR library was made. The sample comes from a study of regulatory T cells in long-lasting Graves disease. For the study at large: Antithyroid drugs had been taken by newly diagnosed Graves' patients for under 3 months.

Another study also made use of these data, one on T cells in Graves' hyperthyroidism and ophthalmopathy. That paper adds: The TCR CDR3 was amplified in a first-round RT-PCR using the HTBI primer set.

The V and J genes are TRBV30 and TRBJ2-7, with no clear D. Sequencing was performed on peripheral blood mononuclear cells (PBMCs), taken at new diagnosis, from a patient treated with antithyroid drugs. This TCR came from a woman between 50 and 59 years old with Graves disease. CDR3 sequence reads: CAWSLGLLYEQYF. CDR3 DNA sequence: TGTGCCTGGAGTTTAGGGCTACTCTACGAGCAGTACTTC.